Below, one TCR beta chain is given with its context. This clone is characterized as medium-sized (0.01 to 0.1%). Its cognate antigen has yet to be identified. Base-call qualities are not available, and no considerably larger clone is one nucleotide away. The CDR3 runs 15 amino acids, cysteine and phenylalanine included. Only CDR3 DNA is held: 45 bases, read in frame from base 1. CDR1 SGHRS and CDR2 YFSETQ were looked up in the germline V gene. The germline ends are 16 bases apart after V is trimmed by 0 bases and J by 7 bases. The data belong to a study of radiation and T cells in renal cell carcinoma (dated by TCRdb to the early 2020s). Concerning the study at large: In total, some 52 samples underwent TCR beta sequencing: around 25 tumors plus 27 peripheral blood samples. Across all 50 or so samples, 3,800,000 or so unique CDR3 nucleotide sequences encoding about 2.4 million unique CDR3 amino acid sequences were identified.

The immunoSEQ kit was used, according to the manufacturer's recommendations, to generate TCR beta libraries from genomic DNA. To prepare the libraries, a first multiplex PCR with proprietary primers was run, followed by a second PCR that added unique barcodes, and a bead cleanup was done after each round. Each sample batch included a kit-provided positive control reaction and a negative control reaction. The final libraries were assessed on an Agilent 4200 TapeStation D1000 ScreenTape, pooled by volume, and quantified by qPCR. Sequencing was performed on an Illumina NextSeq500 with a MidOutput 150-cycle cartridge, and 156 Read1 and 15 Index1 cycles were run with kit custom primers. The pooled library was loaded at roughly 0.93 pM, with an approximately 19% PhiX control spiked in. The study's processing was this. Vendor-processed data were analyzed in R, and a clonotype was defined as all T cells sharing the same CDR3 nucleotide sequence. For clone abundance analyses, frequencies were normalized to the 10,000 most abundant clones in each sample. Public T cell clones, which averaged fewer than five per sample, were removed prior to analysis. Dominant motifs were analyzed with ImmunoMap using the PAM10 matrix, a gap penalty of 30, and a homology threshold of 0.3, and motifs with a cumulative frequency of at least 0.01 were considered dominant. What TCRdb holds here is the immuneACCESS table cut down to in-frame rearrangements. Part of the clones is not present; checked against another copy, under half of the missing clones reflect an unresolved V gene, and the others are unexplained. V, J and clone size are those of that table, while D and trimming were read from the DNA. The sample records around 18,000 clones, about 50% of which are singletons. More than 9% of the sample belongs to the ten largest clones.

What this sample's time point label stands for: tumor resected at nephrectomy. The label giving this sample's treatment or condition can be read as: treatment-naive control, cytoreductive nephrectomy. Control tumors came from treatment-naive renal cell carcinoma patients who underwent cytoreductive nephrectomy without prior radiation. Every patient had renal cell carcinoma of clear cell pathology. Control tumors used for TCR sequencing came from a handful of females and some twelve males, resected 2011 to 2014, with median age approximately 52 years (range roughly 40 to 82). The tumors were dissociated mechanically, digested with collagenase/hyaluronidase at 37 degrees C, processed in gentleMACS C tubes, and kept in liquid nitrogen. Genomic DNA for TCR sequencing was prepared using the QIAamp DNA Blood Mini Kit (Qiagen). Samples were included in the analyses only if all quality control checks were passed.

Broad study findings and their caveats: Irradiated tumors showed higher TCR clonality than controls, with the top 100 clonotypes averaging roughly 50% of the repertoire versus about 45% in nephrectomy-only tumors. With a single-armed trial design, the study had no way to address how radiation dose or scheduling affects the TCR repertoire. Only small tumor regions of around 0.94 g were available, so intratumoral heterogeneity was not captured. Irradiated tumors contained more dominant CDR3 motifs, and these motifs occupied a larger share of the repertoire than in control tumors.

The chain links TRBV5-1 with TRBJ1-2, and TRBD1 may be the D gene, going by 5 matching bases. Source: tumor tissue, taken from a patient whose treatment was nephrectomy without radiotherapy. The receptor was derived from a middle-aged man with renal cell carcinoma. The DNA sequence reads TGCGCCAGCAGCTTGGGAGGGGTGCCGGATAGTGGCTACACCTTC. Protein translation: CASSLGGVPDSGYTF. Supplemented by the reference TRBV5-1 and TRBJ1-2 proteins around the CDR3, the complete variable domain is KAGVTQTPRYLIKTRGQQVTLSCSPISGHRSVSWYQQTPGQGLQFLFEYFSETQRNKGNFPGRFSGRQFSNSRSEMNVSTLELGDSALYLCASSLGGVPDSGYTFGSGTRLTVV.